This TCR beta chain was observed in a study of blood T cell repertoires in COVID-19. In the study overall: Whether acute or convalescent, the COVID-19 samples came from the United States, Italy and Spain. The analysed material was cDNA or gDNA that came from T cells, B-cell-depleted T cells, or PBMCs.

Original processing notes: Counts of nucleated cells, estimated from reference gene primer amplification, were obtained. The data were produced by immunoSEQ multiplex PCR, yet TCRdb's version contains in-frame clones alone and is incomplete. That table supplies the V and J calls and clone size; D and trimming were determined from the DNA. The table shows 150,000 or so clones, with around 81% occurring only once. The origin of this receptor is a man aged 55 to 70 with active or convalescent COVID-19. The sequencing input was peripheral blood.

The CDR3 spells CASSLAGAGELFF. The CDR3 DNA is TGTGCCAGCAGTCTAGCGGGGGCCGGGGAGCTGTTTTTT. The V call is TRBV6-5, the J call TRBJ2-2; 10 bases align to TRBD2. Trimming cost V 5 bases and J 6 bases; bases outside gene matches: 0. Germline loops: CDR1 MNHEY, CDR2 SVGAGI. The CDR3 has 13 amino acids.